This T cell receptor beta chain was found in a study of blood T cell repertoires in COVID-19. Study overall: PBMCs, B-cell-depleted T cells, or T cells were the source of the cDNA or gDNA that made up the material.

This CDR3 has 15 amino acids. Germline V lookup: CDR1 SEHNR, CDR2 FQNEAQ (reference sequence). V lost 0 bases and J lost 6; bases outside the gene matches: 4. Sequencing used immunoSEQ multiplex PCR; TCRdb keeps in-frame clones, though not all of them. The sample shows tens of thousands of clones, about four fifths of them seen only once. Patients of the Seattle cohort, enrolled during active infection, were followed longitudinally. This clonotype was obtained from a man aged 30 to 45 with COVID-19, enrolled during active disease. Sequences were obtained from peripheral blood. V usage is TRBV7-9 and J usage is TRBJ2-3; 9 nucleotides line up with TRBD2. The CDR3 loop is CASSLAGTSWDTQYF. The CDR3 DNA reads TGTGCCAGCAGCTTAGCTGGGACTAGCTGGGATACGCAGTATTTT. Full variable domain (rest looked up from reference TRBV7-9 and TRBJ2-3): DTGVSQNPRHKITKRGQNVTFRCDPISEHNRLYWYRQTLGQGPEFLTYFQNEAQLEKSRLLSDRFSAERPKGSFSTLEIQRTEQGDSAMYLCASSLAGTSWDTQYFGPGTRLTVL.